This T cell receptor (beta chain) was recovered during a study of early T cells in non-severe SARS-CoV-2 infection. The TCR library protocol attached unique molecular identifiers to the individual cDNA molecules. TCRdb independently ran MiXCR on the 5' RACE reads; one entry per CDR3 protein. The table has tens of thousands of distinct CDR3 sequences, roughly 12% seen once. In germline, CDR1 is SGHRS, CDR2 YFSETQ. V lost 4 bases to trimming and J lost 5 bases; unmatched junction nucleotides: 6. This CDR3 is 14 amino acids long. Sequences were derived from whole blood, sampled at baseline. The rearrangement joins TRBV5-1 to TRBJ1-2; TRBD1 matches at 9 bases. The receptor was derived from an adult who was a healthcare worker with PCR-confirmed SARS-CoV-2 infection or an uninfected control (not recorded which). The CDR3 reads CASSSGQGSYGYTF. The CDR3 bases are TGCGCCAGCAGCAGCGGACAGGGGAGTTATGGCTACACCTTC.